This TCR beta chain was sequenced during a study of T cells in Graves' hyperthyroidism and ophthalmopathy. Regions amplified from RNA transcripts were the TCR beta CDR3 regions. With the HTBI primer set, the TCR CDR3 went through a first round of RT-PCR. TCRdb used MiXCR to reprocess the multiplex PCR reads, holding one entry per CDR3 protein. Found here are 700,000 or so distinct CDR3 sequences, roughly 15% of them singletons; the top ten hold 8.4%. It was 8 to 10 ml of fresh peripheral blood that supplied the PBMCs. With 7 bases removed from V and 5 bases from J, the gap between germline ends came to 14 bases. There are 13 residues in the CDR3. Germline CDR1 LNHDA, CDR2 SQIVND (reference sequence).

The sequence came from a man between 18 and 35 years old with Graves' hyperthyroidism. Source material: blood. The V call is TRBV19, the J call TRBJ1-2, with D possibly TRBD1 on 6 matching bases. The chain's CDR3 is CASTSDSYYGYTF. In DNA form, the CDR3 reads TGTGCCAGTACCTCGGACAGTTATTATGGCTACACCTTC.